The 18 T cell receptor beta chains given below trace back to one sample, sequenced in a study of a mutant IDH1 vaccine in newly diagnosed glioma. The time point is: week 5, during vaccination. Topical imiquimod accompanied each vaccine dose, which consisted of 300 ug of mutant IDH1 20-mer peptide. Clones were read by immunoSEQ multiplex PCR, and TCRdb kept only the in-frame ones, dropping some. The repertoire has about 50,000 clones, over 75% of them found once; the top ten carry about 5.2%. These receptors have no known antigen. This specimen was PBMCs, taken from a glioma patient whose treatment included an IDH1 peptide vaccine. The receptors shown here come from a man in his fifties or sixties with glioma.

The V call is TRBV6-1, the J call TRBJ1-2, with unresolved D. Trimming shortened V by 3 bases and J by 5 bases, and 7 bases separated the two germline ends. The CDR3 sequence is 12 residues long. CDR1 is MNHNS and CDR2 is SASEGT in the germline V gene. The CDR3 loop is CASSDGGYGYTF. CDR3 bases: TGTGCCAGCAGTGACGGCGGGTATGGCTACACCTTC.

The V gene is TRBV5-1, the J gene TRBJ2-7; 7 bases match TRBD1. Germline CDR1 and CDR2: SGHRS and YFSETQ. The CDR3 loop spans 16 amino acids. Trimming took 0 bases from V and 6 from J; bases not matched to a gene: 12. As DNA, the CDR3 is TGCGCCAGCAGCTTGGCGGACAGGCACGCTTATCCCGAGCAGTACTTC. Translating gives CASSLADRHAYPEQYF. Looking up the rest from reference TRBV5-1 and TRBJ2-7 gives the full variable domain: KAGVTQTPRYLIKTRGQQVTLSCSPISGHRSVSWYQQTPGQGLQFLFEYFSETQRNKGNFPGRFSGRQFSNSRSEMNVSTLELGDSALYLCASSLADRHAYPEQYFGPGTRLTVT.

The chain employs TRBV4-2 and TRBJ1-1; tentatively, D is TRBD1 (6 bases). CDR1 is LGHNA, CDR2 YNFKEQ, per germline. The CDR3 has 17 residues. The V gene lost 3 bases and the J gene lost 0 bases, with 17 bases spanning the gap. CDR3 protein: CASSQGLRAGVNTEAFF. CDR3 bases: TGTGCCAGCAGCCAGGGCTTGAGGGCAGGGGTGAACACTGAAGCTTTCTTT.

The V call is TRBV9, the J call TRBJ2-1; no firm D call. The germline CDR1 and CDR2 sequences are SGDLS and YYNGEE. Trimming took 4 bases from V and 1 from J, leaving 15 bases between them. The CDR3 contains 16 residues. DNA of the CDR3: TGTGCCAGCAGCCCCAGCCCCGACTGGTCCTACAATGAGCAGTTCTTC. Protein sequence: CASSPSPDWSYNEQFF.

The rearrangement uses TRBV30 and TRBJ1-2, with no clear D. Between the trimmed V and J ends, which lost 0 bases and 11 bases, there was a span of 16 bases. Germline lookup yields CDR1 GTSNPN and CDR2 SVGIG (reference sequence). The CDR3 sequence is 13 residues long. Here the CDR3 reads CAWSVGFLGLYTF. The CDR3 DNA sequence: TGTGCCTGGAGTGTAGGTTTTCTGGGTCTGTACACCTTC.

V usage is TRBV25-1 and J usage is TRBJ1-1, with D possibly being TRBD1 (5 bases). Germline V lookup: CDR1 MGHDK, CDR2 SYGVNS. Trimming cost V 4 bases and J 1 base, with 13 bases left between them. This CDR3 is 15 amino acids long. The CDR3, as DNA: TGTGCCAGCAGTGCCCTAGGGGACCCGAACACTGAAGCTTTCTTT. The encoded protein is CASSALGDPNTEAFF.

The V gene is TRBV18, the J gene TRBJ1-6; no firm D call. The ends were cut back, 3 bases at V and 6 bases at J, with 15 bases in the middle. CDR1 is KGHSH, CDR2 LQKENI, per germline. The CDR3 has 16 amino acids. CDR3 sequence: CASSPTRPNPNSPLHF. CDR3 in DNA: TGTGCCAGCTCACCTACTCGACCAAACCCTAATTCACCCCTCCACTTT.

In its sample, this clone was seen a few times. The CDR3, as DNA: TGTGCCTGGAGTTTGGGGAGTAGCACAGATACGCAGTATTTT. Its translation: CAWSLGSSTDTQYF. V and J are TRBV30 and TRBJ2-3, with a weak D call TRBD2 (5 bases). V lost 2 bases and J 0 bases, leaving 9 bases between the germline ends. The CDR3 is made up of 14 amino acids. The V gene's germline CDR1 is GTSNPN and CDR2 SVGIG (reference sequence).

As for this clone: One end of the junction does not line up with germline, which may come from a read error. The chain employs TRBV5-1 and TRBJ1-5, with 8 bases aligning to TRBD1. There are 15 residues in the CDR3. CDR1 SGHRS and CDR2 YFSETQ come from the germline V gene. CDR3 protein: CASRLGQASNQPQHF. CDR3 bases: TGCGCCAGCAGGTTGGGACAGGCCAGCAATCAGCCCCAGCATTTT.

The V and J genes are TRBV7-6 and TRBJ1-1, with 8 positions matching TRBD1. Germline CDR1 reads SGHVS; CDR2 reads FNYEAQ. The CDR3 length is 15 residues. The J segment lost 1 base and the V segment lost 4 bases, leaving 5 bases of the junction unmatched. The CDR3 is CASSSYDRGNTEAFF. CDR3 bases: TGTGCCAGCAGCTCATATGACAGGGGGAACACTGAAGCTTTCTTT.

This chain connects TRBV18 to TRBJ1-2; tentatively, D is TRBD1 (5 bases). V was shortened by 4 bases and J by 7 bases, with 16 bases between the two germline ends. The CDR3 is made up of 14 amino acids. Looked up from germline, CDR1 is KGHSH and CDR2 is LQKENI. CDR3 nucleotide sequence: TGTGCCAGCTCACTGTCGGGGGGATACTTTGGCTACACCTTC. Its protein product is CASSLSGGYFGYTF. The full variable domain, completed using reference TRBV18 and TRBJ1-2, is NAGVMQNPRHLVRRRGQEARLRCSPMKGHSHVYWYRQLPEEGLKFMVYLQKENIIDESGMPKERFSAEFPKEGPSILRIQQVVRGDSAAYFCASSLSGGYFGYTFGSGTRLTVV.

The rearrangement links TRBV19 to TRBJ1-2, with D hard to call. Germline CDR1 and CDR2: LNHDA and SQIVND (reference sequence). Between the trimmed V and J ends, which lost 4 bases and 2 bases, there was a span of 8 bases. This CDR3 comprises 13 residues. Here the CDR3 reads CASSKAPNYGYTF. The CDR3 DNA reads TGTGCCAGTAGTAAGGCCCCAAACTATGGCTACACCTTC.

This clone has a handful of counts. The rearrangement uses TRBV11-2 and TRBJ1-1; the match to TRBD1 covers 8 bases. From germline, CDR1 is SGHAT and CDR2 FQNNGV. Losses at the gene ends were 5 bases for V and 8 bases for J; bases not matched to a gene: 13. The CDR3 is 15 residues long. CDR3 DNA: TGTGCCAGCAGCCTCGGCGGGGGCAGGGGGCGCGAAGCTTTCTTT. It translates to CASSLGGGRGREAFF.

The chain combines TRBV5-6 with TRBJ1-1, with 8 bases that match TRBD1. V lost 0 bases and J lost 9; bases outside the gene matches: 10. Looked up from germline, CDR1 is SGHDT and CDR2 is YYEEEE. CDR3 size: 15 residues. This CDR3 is CASSLEPGRGHKAFF. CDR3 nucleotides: TGTGCCAGCAGCTTGGAACCTGGCAGGGGGCACAAAGCTTTCTTT.

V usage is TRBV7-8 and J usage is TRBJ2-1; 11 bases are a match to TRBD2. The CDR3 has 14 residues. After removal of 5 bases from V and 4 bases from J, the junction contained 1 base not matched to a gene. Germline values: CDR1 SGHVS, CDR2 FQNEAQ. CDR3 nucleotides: TGTGCCAGCAGCCCTAGCGGGGGGTACAATGAGCAGTTCTTC. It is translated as CASSPSGGYNEQFF.

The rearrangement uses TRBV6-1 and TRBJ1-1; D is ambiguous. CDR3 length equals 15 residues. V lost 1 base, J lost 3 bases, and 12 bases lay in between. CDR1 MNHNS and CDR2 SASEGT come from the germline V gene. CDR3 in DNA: TGTGCCAGCAGTGAAGTGGGAGGAGGACACACTGAAGCTTTCTTT. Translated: CASSEVGGGHTEAFF.

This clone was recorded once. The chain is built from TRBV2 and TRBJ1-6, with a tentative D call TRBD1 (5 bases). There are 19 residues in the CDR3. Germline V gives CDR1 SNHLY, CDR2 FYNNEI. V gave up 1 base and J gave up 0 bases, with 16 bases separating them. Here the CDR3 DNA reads TGTGCCAGCAGTGAAGTATCGGGGACCGCAAGCTCCTATAATTCACCCCTCCACTTT. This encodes CASSEVSGTASSYNSPLHF.

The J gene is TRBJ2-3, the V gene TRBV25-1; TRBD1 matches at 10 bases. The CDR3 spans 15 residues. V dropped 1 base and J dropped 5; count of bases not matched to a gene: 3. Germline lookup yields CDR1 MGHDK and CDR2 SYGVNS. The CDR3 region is CASSELGQGKDTQYF. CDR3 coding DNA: TGTGCCAGCAGTGAATTGGGACAGGGGAAAGATACGCAGTATTTT.